What follows describes a single TCR beta chain. The entry originates in a study of technical replicates of blood from a few donors. Here immunoSEQ multiplex PCR was the method, and the copy in TCRdb shows in-frame clones only, minus some. The sample consists of 55,000 to 85,000 clones, roughly 97% of them appearing once. The CDR3 is 15 amino acids. V lost 5 bases and J 2 bases, leaving 13 bases between the germline ends. Germline CDR1 is SGHVS and CDR2 is FQNEAQ. This chain connects TRBV7-8 to TRBJ2-1; D is perhaps TRBD1 (6 bases). Sequencing was performed on T cells isolated from PBMCs. The sequence was collected from a human donor in good health. Written as DNA, the CDR3 is TGTGCCAGCAGCCCTTATGGACAGACCTACAATGAGCAGTTCTTC. Protein sequence: CASSPYGQTYNEQFF.